This T cell receptor (beta chain) was identified in a study of blood T cell repertoires in COVID-19. Per the authors' pipeline: For nucleated cells, counts were estimated from reference gene primer amplification. Only in-frame clones appear in the TCRdb table, and some are missing; sequencing was by immunoSEQ multiplex PCR. For V, J and clone size, that table is used; D and trimming come from the DNA. Among 130,000 to 150,000 clones listed, roughly 85% were seen once. Germline CDR1 LGHNA, CDR2 YSLEER. CDR3 length equals 17 residues. V was cut by 2 bases and J by 5 bases, with 19 bases left in between.

Sequenced sample: peripheral blood. The chain recombines TRBV4-3 with TRBJ2-1; D is ambiguous. The sequence was collected from a man in his sixties with acute or convalescent COVID-19. CDR3 sequence: CASSQNPASPLNNEQFF. CDR3 nucleotide sequence: TGCGCCAGCAGCCAAAACCCCGCTAGTCCCTTGAACAATGAGCAGTTCTTC.